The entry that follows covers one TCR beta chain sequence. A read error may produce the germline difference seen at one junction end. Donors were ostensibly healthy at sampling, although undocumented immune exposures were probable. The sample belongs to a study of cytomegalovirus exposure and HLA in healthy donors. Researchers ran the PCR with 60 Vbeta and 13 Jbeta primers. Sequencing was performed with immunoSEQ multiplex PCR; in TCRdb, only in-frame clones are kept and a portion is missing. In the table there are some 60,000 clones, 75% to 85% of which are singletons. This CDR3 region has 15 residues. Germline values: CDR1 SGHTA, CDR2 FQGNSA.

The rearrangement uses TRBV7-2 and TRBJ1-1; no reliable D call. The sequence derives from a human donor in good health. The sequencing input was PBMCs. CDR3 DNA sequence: TGTGCCAACAGCCCACAGACAACCATGAACACTGAAGCTTTCTTT. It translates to CANSPQTTMNTEAFF. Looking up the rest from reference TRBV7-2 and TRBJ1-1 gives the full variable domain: GAGVSQSPSNKVTEKGKDVELRCDPISGHTALYWYRQSLGQGLEFLIYFQGNSAPDKSGLPSDRFSAERTGGSVSTLTIQRTQQEDSAVYLCANSPQTTMNTEAFFGQGTRLTVV.